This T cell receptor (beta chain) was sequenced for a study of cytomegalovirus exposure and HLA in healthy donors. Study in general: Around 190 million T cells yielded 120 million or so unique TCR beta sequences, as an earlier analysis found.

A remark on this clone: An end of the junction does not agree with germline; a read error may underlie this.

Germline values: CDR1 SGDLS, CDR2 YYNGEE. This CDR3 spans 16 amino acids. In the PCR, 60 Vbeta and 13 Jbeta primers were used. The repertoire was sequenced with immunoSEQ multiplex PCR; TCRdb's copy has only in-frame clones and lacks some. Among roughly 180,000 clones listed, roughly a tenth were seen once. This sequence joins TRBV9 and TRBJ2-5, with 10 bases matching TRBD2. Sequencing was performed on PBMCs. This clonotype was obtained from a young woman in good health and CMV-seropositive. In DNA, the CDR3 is TGTGCCTGCAGCGGGGGGGGCTTACTGGCCAAAGAGACCCAGTACTTC. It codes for CACSGGGLLAKETQYF.